The source of this TCR beta chain is a study of blood T cell repertoires in COVID-19. Study information: There were acute and convalescent COVID-19 samples, and they came from the United States, Italy and Spain. PBMCs, B-cell-depleted T cells, or T cells provided the cDNA or gDNA that made up the material.

Profiling relied on immunoSEQ multiplex PCR, and the TCRdb table lists in-frame clones only, not all of them. The data show approximately 15,000 clones, more than 70% seen once. The germline gives CDR1 WSHSY, CDR2 SAAADI. The CDR3 is 13 amino acids. V was pared by 6 bases and J by 8 bases, with 9 bases of the junction left unmatched. The chain employs TRBV10-2 and TRBJ1-2, with TRBD1 matching over 7 bases. This receptor was taken from a human donor in a cohort sampled during active COVID-19. The specimen sequenced was peripheral blood. CDR3 region: CASRGDRLDGYTF. DNA for the CDR3: TGCGCCAGCAGGGGGGACAGACTGGACGGCTACACCTTC.